These 20 T cell receptor beta chains were sequenced from one sample in a study of T cell changes during pregnancy in multiple sclerosis. Data came from immunoSEQ multiplex PCR; TCRdb stores just in-frame clones and leaves some out. The sample records approximately 37,000 clones, 85% to 95% being singletons. Sequencing was performed on CD4+ T cells from peripheral blood mononuclear cells, taken in the third trimester of pregnancy. These receptors all come from a female donor with multiple sclerosis, enrolled in a pregnancy study.

This rearrangement joins TRBV5-1 to TRBJ2-7, with 10 bases lining up with TRBD1. This CDR3 has 15 amino acids. V shed 4 bases, J shed 3 bases, and the junction held 7 bases outside the gene matches. The germline gives CDR1 SGHRS, CDR2 YFSETQ. The CDR3 sequence: CASSILGTGDYEQYF. DNA for the CDR3: TGCGCCAGCAGCATACTCGGGACAGGGGACTACGAGCAGTACTTC.

The J gene is TRBJ1-4, the V gene TRBV7-9; D remains unclear. Germline V lookup: CDR1 SEHNR, CDR2 FQNEAQ (reference sequence). The V end lost 8 bases, the J end lost 8 bases, and 12 bases lay between the germline ends. This CDR3 has 12 residues. CDR3 sequence: CASRLLEEKLFF. The DNA of the CDR3 is TGTGCCAGCCGCCTCCTGGAGGAAAAACTGTTTTTT. The full variable domain, with the rest looked up from reference TRBV7-9 and TRBJ1-4, is DTGVSQNPRHKITKRGQNVTFRCDPISEHNRLYWYRQTLGQGPEFLTYFQNEAQLEKSRLLSDRFSAERPKGSFSTLEIQRTEQGDSAMYLCASRLLEEKLFFGSGTQLSVL.

The chain links TRBV9 to TRBJ2-1; 11 bases fit TRBD2. V was pared by 4 bases and J by 6 bases, with 18 bases of the junction left unmatched. The CDR3 runs to 19 residues. From germline, CDR1 is SGDLS and CDR2 YYNGEE. The CDR3 loop reads CASSPRGGLLAGEVNEQFF. For the CDR3, the DNA is TGTGCCAGCAGCCCTAGAGGCGGACTACTAGCGGGAGAGGTCAATGAGCAGTTCTTC.

The chain couples TRBV18 to TRBJ2-3; D unresolved. Per germline, CDR1 KGHSH and CDR2 LQKENI. The CDR3 length is 14 residues. Trimming removed 4 bases at V and 0 bases at J, with 8 bases between. The CDR3 nucleotides read TGTGCCAGCTCACAACTCCTTAGCACAGATACGCAGTATTTT. Residues: CASSQLLSTDTQYF.

The chain links TRBV27 to TRBJ2-3, with 9 bases aligning to TRBD2. The CDR3 length is 22 residues. The V segment lost 7 bases and the J segment 1 base; nucleotides outside the gene matches: 27. Germline values: CDR1 MNHEY, CDR2 SMNVEV (reference sequence). This CDR3 reads CASNPRLQWGEVAGDGTDTQYF. CDR3 DNA sequence: TGTGCCAGCAATCCTCGGCTGCAGTGGGGGGAGGTAGCGGGAGACGGCACAGATACGCAGTATTTT.

The chain carries TRBV6-1 and TRBJ1-5, with D possibly TRBD1 on 5 matching bases. The CDR3 is 13 residues long. Germline assignment: CDR1 MNHNS and CDR2 SASEGT. The ends were cut back, 11 bases at V and 2 bases at J, with 13 bases in the middle. CDR3 region: CAGWGGRNQPQHF. DNA of the CDR3: TGTGCCGGTTGGGGGGGACGCAATCAGCCCCAGCATTTT.

The chain employs TRBV5-1 and TRBJ1-6, with D tentatively TRBD1 (6 bases). This CDR3 is 14 amino acids long. CDR1 and CDR2 (germline): SGHRS, YFSETQ. The V end was cut by 4 bases, the J end by 6 bases, with 11 bases between. This CDR3 reads CASSMEGGNSPLHF. The DNA of the CDR3 is TGCGCCAGCAGCATGGAAGGGGGTAATTCACCCCTCCACTTT.

This chain joins TRBV29-1 and TRBJ2-2, with a tentative D call TRBD1 (5 bases). V lost 6 bases and J 0 bases, leaving 8 bases between the germline ends. This CDR3 has 13 amino acids. From germline, CDR1 is SQVTM and CDR2 ANQGSEA. CDR3 loop: CSVDRANTGELFF. The DNA for the CDR3 is TGCAGCGTCGACAGAGCGAACACCGGGGAGCTGTTTTTT.

The V and J genes are TRBV9 and TRBJ2-2, with D possibly being TRBD2 (5 bases). V lost 3 bases, J lost 5 bases, and 17 bases lay in between. In germline, CDR1 is SGDLS, CDR2 YYNGEE. This CDR3 has 16 residues. The CDR3 sequence is CASSAGGSRGTGELFF. The CDR3 DNA reads TGTGCCAGCAGCGCTGGCGGGTCGAGAGGAACCGGGGAGCTGTTTTTT.

The genes are TRBV27 and TRBJ2-5, with 7 nucleotides matching TRBD1. The germline V gene has CDR1 MNHEY and CDR2 SMNVEV (reference sequence). This CDR3 spans 13 amino acids. V shed 5 bases and J 10 bases; nucleotides not matched to a gene: 10. The chain's CDR3 is CASSPTGRRVQYF. The CDR3 bases are TGTGCCAGCAGTCCGACAGGGCGCAGGGTCCAGTACTTC.

The chain joins TRBV2 to TRBJ1-2; D unresolved. Germline V gene data show CDR1 as SNHLY and CDR2 as FYNNEI. The CDR3 spans 11 residues. The germline V and J ends were trimmed by 4 bases and 4 bases, with 4 bases remaining between them. CDR3 loop: CASSVSYGYTF. CDR3 DNA: TGTGCCAGCAGTGTGAGCTATGGCTACACCTTC. Complete variable domain (other parts from reference TRBV2 and TRBJ1-2): EPEVTQTPSHQVTQMGQEVILRCVPISNHLYFYWYRQILGQKVEFLVSFYNNEISEKSEIFDDQFSVERPDGSNFTLKIRSTKLEDSAMYFCASSVSYGYTFGSGTRLTVV.

J is TRBJ2-1 and V is TRBV29-1; 12 bases are shared with TRBD2. Germline V CDR1 and CDR2: SQVTM, ANQGSEA. The CDR3 runs to 14 residues. Trimming took 7 bases from V and 7 from J; bases not matched to a gene: 8. Here the CDR3 reads CSGRLAGEGNEQFF. CDR3 nucleotide sequence: TGCAGCGGCCGACTAGCGGGAGAGGGAAATGAGCAGTTCTTC.

The chain carries TRBV7-9 and TRBJ2-5; the D gene is possibly TRBD1 (6 bases). The V end lost 5 bases, the J end lost 1 base, and 8 bases lay between the germline ends. The CDR3 runs to 13 residues. Germline V lookup: CDR1 SEHNR, CDR2 FQNEAQ (reference sequence). The CDR3 DNA is TGTGCCAGCAGCCGAGGGGGCCAAGAGACCCAGTACTTC. Amino acids: CASSRGGQETQYF.

The DNA of the CDR3 is TGTGCCAGCAGTTATACAGGGTCAGATACGCAGTATTTT. Protein: CASSYTGSDTQYF. The chain employs TRBV28 and TRBJ2-3, with D perhaps TRBD1 (6 bases). From germline, CDR1 is MDHEN and CDR2 SYDVKM. This CDR3 is built from 13 residues. V gave up 4 bases and J gave up 4 bases, with 9 bases separating them.

This chain's CDR3 is CASRRGGQGETQYF. CDR3 bases: TGTGCCAGCAGACGGGGGGGACAGGGAGAGACCCAGTACTTC. V is TRBV6-6 and J is TRBJ2-5; D might be TRBD1 (9 bases). Germline CDR1 and CDR2: MNHNY and SVGAGI (reference sequence). The CDR3 consists of 14 residues. Between the trimmed V and J ends, which lost 6 bases and 4 bases, there was a span of 15 bases.

This clone is a singleton in its sample. The V and J genes are TRBV4-1 and TRBJ2-7; 11 bases agree with TRBD1. After removal of 1 base from V and 6 bases from J, the junction contained 14 bases not matched to a gene. This CDR3 is built from 18 residues. In germline, CDR1 is MGHRA, CDR2 YSYEKL. CDR3 DNA sequence: TGCGCCAGCAGCCAAGTGGTAGGCCCGGGACAGGGGGACTCCGAGCAGTACTTC. It specifies CASSQVVGPGQGDSEQYF.

This clone was counted only a few times. This sequence joins TRBV5-4 and TRBJ1-1; 7 bases match TRBD1. The CDR3 is made up of 15 amino acids. Germline V gives CDR1 SGHNT, CDR2 YYREEE (reference sequence). After removal of 3 bases from V and 0 bases from J, the junction contained 5 bases not matched to a gene. In DNA, the CDR3 is TGTGCCAGCAGCTACCCAGGGGGGATGAACACTGAAGCTTTCTTT. This codes for CASSYPGGMNTEAFF.

This chain connects TRBV6-6 to TRBJ1-5; 8 bases agree with TRBD1. V lost 6 bases, J lost 7 bases, and 8 bases stayed unmatched. The length of the CDR3 is 14 residues. The germline V gene has CDR1 MNHNY and CDR2 SVGAGI (reference sequence). CDR3 amino acids: CASSFPGGGQPQHF. CDR3 nucleotides: TGTGCCAGCAGCTTTCCAGGGGGCGGACAGCCCCAGCATTTT.

Written as DNA, the CDR3 is TGTGCCAGCAGCTTGACGGCCGGACAGTCCTACGAGCAGTACTTC. Its translation: CASSLTAGQSYEQYF. The V gene is TRBV7-8, the J gene TRBJ2-7, with a tentative D call TRBD1 (6 bases). Germline assignment: CDR1 SGHVS and CDR2 FQNEAQ. V was cut by 3 bases and J by 1 base, with 13 bases left in between. The CDR3 is made up of 15 amino acids.

The V gene is TRBV2, the J gene TRBJ2-7; D remains unclear. This CDR3 comprises 11 residues. V was shortened by 7 bases and J by 4 bases, with 8 bases between the two germline ends. Germline values: CDR1 SNHLY, CDR2 FYNNEI. CDR3 in amino acids: CASMSEYEQYF. The CDR3 DNA reads TGTGCCAGCATGTCGGAGTACGAGCAGTACTTC.